The 3 T cell receptor beta chains presented below share a single source sample, sequenced in a study of T cells in Graves' hyperthyroidism and ophthalmopathy. RNA transcripts served as the template for amplifying TCR beta CDR3 regions. HTBI primers were used for first-round RT-PCR of the TCR CDR3. TCRdb fed the multiplex PCR reads into MiXCR, producing one record per CDR3 protein. The sample includes roughly 500,000 distinct CDR3 sequences, 20% to 25% seen only once; the top ten take about half. The sequencing input was blood. The source is a woman between 70 and 85 years old with Graves' ophthalmopathy.

This clonotype was detected only once. The chain combines TRBV12-3 or TRBV12-4 with TRBJ2-7; no firm D call. CDR3 length equals 12 residues. Trimming cost V 1 base and J 6 bases, with 7 bases left between them. CDR3 sequence reads: CASSLVACEQYF. In DNA form, the CDR3 reads TGTGCCAGCAGTTTAGTTGCCTGCGAGCAGTACTTC.

This clonotype turned up a few times. As DNA, the CDR3 is TGTGCCAGCAGCGAAACCTACTCTGGAAACACCATATATTTT. This sequence encodes CASSETYSGNTIYF. V usage is TRBV7-3 and J usage is TRBJ1-3, with D uncertain. Trimming shortened V by 5 bases and J by 0 bases, and 8 bases separated the two germline ends. The CDR3 covers 14 residues. The germline gives CDR1 SGHTA, CDR2 FQGTGA.

This CDR3 is CASSYSLAGSQETQYF. The CDR3 nucleotides read TGTGCCAGCAGTTACTCGTTAGCGGGGTCCCAAGAGACCCAGTACTTC. The rearrangement links TRBV6-5 to TRBJ2-5, with 8 bases that match TRBD2. The CDR3 sequence is 16 residues long. V lost 0 bases to trimming and J lost 1 base; unmatched junction nucleotides: 4. Germline V CDR1 and CDR2: MNHEY, SVGAGI.